The clone carrying this T cell receptor (beta chain) rates as medium-sized (0.01 to 0.1%). Since it is a stray read in a library aimed at alpha chains, this beta chain has a size that is not meaningful. V was shortened by 3 bases and J by 2 bases, with 9 bases between the two germline ends. This CDR3 has 14 residues. The V gene's germline CDR1 is MDHEN and CDR2 SYDVKM. Time point meaning: sample taken at primary tumor resection. Unsorted whole RNA of tumor, nontumor lung or frozen PBMC was sequenced. The record originates from a study of spatial heterogeneity in lung cancer. TCRdb re-called the 5' RACE reads through MiXCR, storing one row per CDR3 protein. Seen here are around 4,400 distinct CDR3 sequences, about a fifth observed once, and the top ten hold roughly 23%.

The chain links TRBV28 to TRBJ2-3, with a tentative D call TRBD1 (6 bases). The sequences come from normal lung tissue next to the tumor, collected at surgery. This clonotype originated in a female donor with early-stage non-small cell lung cancer. CDR3 bases: TGTGCCAGCAGTTTTGTGGGGGCCACAGATACGCAGTATTTT. Amino acids: CASSFVGATDTQYF. Variable domain in full (rest from reference TRBV28 and TRBJ2-3): DVKVTQSSRYLVKRTGEKVFLECVQDMDHENMFWYRQDPGLGLRLIYFSYDVKMKEKGDIPEGYSVSREKKERFSLILESASTNQTSMYLCASSFVGATDTQYFGPGTRLTVL.